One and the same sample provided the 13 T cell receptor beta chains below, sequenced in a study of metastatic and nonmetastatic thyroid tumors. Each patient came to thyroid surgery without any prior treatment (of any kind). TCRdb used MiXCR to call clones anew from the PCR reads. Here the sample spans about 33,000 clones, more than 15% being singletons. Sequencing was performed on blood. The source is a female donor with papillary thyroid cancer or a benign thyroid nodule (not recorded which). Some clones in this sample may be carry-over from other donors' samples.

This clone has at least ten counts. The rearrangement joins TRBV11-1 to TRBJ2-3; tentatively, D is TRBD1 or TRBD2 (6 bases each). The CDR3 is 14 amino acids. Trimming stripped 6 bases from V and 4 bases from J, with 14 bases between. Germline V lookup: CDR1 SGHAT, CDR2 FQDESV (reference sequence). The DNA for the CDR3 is TGTGCCAGCAGTGGGGGGCCCCATCCAGATACGCAGTATTTT. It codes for CASSGGPHPDTQYF.

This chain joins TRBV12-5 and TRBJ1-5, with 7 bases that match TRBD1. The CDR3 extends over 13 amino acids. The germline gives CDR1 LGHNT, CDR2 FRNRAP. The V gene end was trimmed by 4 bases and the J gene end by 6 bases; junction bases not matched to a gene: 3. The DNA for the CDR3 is TGTGCTAGTGGTTGGTACAGGGGTCAGCCCCAGCATTTT. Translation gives CASGWYRGQPQHF.

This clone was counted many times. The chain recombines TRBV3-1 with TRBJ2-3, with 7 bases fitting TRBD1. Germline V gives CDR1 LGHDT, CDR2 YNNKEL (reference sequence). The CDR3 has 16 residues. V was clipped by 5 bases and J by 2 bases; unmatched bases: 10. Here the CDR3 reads CASSTRQGWDTDTQYF. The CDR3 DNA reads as TGTGCCAGCAGCACGCGACAGGGATGGGACACAGATACGCAGTATTTT.

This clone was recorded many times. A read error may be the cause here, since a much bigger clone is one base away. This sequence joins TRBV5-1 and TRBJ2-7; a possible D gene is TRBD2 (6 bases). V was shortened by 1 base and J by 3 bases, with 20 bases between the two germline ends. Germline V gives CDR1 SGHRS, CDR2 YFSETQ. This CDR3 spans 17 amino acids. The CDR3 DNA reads TGCGCCAGCAGCTTGTCCCTGGACCCGGGGGTAGTCTACGAGCAGTACTTC. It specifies CASSLSLDPGVVYEQYF.

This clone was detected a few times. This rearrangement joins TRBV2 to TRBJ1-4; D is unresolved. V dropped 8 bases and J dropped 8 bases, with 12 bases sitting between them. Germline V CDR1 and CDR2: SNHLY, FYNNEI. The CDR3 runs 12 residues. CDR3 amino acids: CASLRVGEKLFF. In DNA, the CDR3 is TGTGCCAGCCTGAGGGTAGGAGAAAAACTGTTTTTT.

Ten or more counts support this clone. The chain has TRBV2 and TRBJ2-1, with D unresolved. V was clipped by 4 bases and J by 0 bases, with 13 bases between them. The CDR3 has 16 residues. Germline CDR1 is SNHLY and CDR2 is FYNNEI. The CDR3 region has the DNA TGTGCCAGCAGTGGAGACGTAGTAGGCTCCTACAATGAGCAGTTCTTC. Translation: CASSGDVVGSYNEQFF. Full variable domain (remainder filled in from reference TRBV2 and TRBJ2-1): EPEVTQTPSHQVTQMGQEVILRCVPISNHLYFYWYRQILGQKVEFLVSFYNNEISEKSEIFDDQFSVERPDGSNFTLKIRSTKLEDSAMYFCASSGDVVGSYNEQFFGPGTRLTVL.

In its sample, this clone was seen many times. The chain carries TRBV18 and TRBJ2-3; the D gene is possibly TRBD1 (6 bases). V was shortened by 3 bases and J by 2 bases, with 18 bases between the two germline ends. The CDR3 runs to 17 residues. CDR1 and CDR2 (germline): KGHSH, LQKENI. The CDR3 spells CASSPARQESNTDTQYF. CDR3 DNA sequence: TGTGCCAGCTCACCGGCGAGACAGGAGTCAAACACAGATACGCAGTATTTT.

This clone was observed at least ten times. The CDR3 DNA follows: TGTGCCAGCAGTTTATTGGGCGGGGAGCTGTTTTTT. This gives the protein CASSLLGGELFF. The chain recombines TRBV27 with TRBJ2-2; D gene ambiguous. The germline V gene encodes CDR1 MNHEY and CDR2 SMNVEV (reference sequence). This CDR3 is built from 12 residues. V was clipped by 1 base and J by 7 bases, with 4 bases between them.

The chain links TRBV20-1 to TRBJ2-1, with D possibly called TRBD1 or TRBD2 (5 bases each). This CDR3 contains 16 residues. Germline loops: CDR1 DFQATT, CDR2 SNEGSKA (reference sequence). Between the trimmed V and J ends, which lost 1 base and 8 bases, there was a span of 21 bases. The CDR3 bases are TGCAGTGCTAGAGCCTTCGTAGGGGAGAGTTTTGATGAGCAGTTCTTC. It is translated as CSARAFVGESFDEQFF.

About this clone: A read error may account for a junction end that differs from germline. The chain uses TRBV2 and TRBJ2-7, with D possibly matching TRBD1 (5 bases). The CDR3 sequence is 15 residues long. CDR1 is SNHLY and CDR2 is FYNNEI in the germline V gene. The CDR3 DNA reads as TGTGCCAGCTCAGGTGCAGGGTCCTCTCCTTACGAGCATTACTTC. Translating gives CASSGAGSSPYEHYF.

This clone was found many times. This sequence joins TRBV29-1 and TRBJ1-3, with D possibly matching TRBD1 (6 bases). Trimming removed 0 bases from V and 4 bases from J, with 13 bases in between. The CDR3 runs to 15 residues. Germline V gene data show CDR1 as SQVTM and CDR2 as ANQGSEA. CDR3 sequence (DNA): TGCAGCGTTGAAGATGGGGGGGCTTCAGGAAACACCATATATTTT. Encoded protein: CSVEDGGASGNTIYF.

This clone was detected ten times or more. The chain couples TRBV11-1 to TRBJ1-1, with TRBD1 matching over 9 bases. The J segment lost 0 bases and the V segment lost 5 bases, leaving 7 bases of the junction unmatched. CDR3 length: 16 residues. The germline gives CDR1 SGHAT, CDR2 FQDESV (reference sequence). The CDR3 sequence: CASSHTGGGMNTEAFF. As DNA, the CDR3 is TGTGCCAGCAGCCACACAGGGGGCGGGATGAACACTGAAGCTTTCTTT.

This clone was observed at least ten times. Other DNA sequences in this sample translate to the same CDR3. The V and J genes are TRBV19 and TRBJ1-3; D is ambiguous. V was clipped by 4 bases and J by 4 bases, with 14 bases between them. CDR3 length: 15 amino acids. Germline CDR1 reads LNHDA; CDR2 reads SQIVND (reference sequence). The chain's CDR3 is CASSKIGLAGNTIYF. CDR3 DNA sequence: TGTGCCAGTAGTAAGATCGGCCTTGCGGGAAACACCATATATTTT.